This entry lists 22 T cell receptor beta chains sequenced from one sample in a study of cytomegalovirus exposure and HLA in healthy donors. Here immunoSEQ multiplex PCR was the method, and the copy in TCRdb shows in-frame clones only, minus some. The sample lists some 77,000 clones, 90% to 95% seen once, with over 1.2% in the top ten. Sequenced sample: PBMCs. Receptor source: a man aged 18 to 30 in good health and CMV-seropositive.

The chain combines TRBV30 with TRBJ2-2, with 11 bases matching TRBD2. V trimming: 4 bases; J trimming: 4 bases; junction bases outside the gene matches: 5. CDR3 length: 15 residues. The germline V gene has CDR1 GTSNPN and CDR2 SVGIG (reference sequence). The CDR3, as DNA: TGTGCCTGGAAGCGACTAGCGGGGCTCACCGGGGAGCTGTTTTTT. Its translation: CAWKRLAGLTGELFF.

Here the CDR3 DNA reads TGTGCCAGCAGCCAAGAAGCGCCCCTAGCGGGGGACGAGCAGTACTTC. Protein: CASSQEAPLAGDEQYF. The rearrangement links TRBV4-2 to TRBJ2-7; 10 bases are a match to TRBD2. V dropped 0 bases and J dropped 5; count of bases not matched to a gene: 7. This CDR3 contains 16 residues. The germline CDR1 and CDR2 sequences are LGHNA and YNFKEQ.

V usage is TRBV5-1 and J usage is TRBJ2-1, with no clear D. Germline V gives CDR1 SGHRS, CDR2 YFSETQ. This CDR3 has 13 residues. V dropped 0 bases and J dropped 10 bases, with 11 bases sitting between them. CDR3 loop: CASSLAIRVEQFF. CDR3 in DNA: TGCGCCAGCAGCTTGGCCATCCGCGTAGAGCAGTTCTTC.

In nucleotides, the CDR3 is TGTGCCAGCAGCTTTGTTACAGGGGGGAATACCGGGGAGCTGTTTTTT. It codes for CASSFVTGGNTGELFF. This sequence joins TRBV5-4 and TRBJ2-2; the match to TRBD1 covers 8 bases. CDR1 SGHNT and CDR2 YYREEE come from the germline V gene (reference sequence). The CDR3 consists of 16 residues. Trimming took 2 bases from V and 5 from J; bases not matched to a gene: 8.

J is TRBJ2-7 and V is TRBV2; D possibly corresponds to TRBD1 (5 bases). The CDR3 runs to 13 residues. CDR1 SNHLY and CDR2 FYNNEI come from the germline V gene. The germline V and J ends were trimmed by 5 bases and 3 bases, with 11 bases remaining between them. The CDR3 DNA reads TGTGCCAGCAGTCTGATGGGGCTCTACGAGCAGTACTTC. Translating it yields CASSLMGLYEQYF.

The V gene is TRBV5-4, the J gene TRBJ2-7; perhaps TRBD1 as D (6 bases). Germline CDR1 reads SGHNT; CDR2 reads YYREEE (reference sequence). This CDR3 contains 15 residues. The V end was cut by 1 base, the J end by 1 base, with 12 bases between. As DNA, the CDR3 is TGTGCCAGCAGCTTGCAGCCAGGGGAATCCTACGAGCAGTACTTC. Its protein is CASSLQPGESYEQYF.

This chain connects TRBV4-1 to TRBJ2-1, with TRBD2 matching over 8 bases. The CDR3 has 15 amino acids. CDR1 and CDR2 from the germline V gene are MGHRA and YSYEKL. J gave up 5 bases and V 3 bases, and 6 bases lay outside the gene matches. CDR3 region: CASSQASGRHNEQFF. The CDR3 region has the DNA TGCGCCAGCAGCCAGGCTAGCGGGCGACACAATGAGCAGTTCTTC.

This chain joins TRBV4-1 and TRBJ2-2; 10 positions match TRBD2. In germline, CDR1 is MGHRA, CDR2 YSYEKL. This CDR3 region has 14 residues. Losses at the gene ends were 4 bases for V and 5 bases for J; bases not matched to a gene: 1. The CDR3 sequence is CASSPGLATGELFF. CDR3 nucleotide sequence: TGCGCCAGCAGCCCGGGACTAGCGACCGGGGAGCTGTTTTTT.

The chain is built from TRBV9 and TRBJ2-5; 15 bases line up with TRBD2. V lost 0 bases, J lost 5 bases, and 5 bases stayed unmatched. The CDR3 sequence is 17 residues long. The germline V gene has CDR1 SGDLS and CDR2 YYNGEE. The CDR3 coding sequence is TGTGCCAGCAGCGTAGGGACTAGCGGGGGGGCCGAGGAGACCCAGTACTTC. This encodes CASSVGTSGGAEETQYF.

The chain uses TRBV7-8 and TRBJ2-5; tentative D call: TRBD1 (5 bases). In germline, CDR1 is SGHVS, CDR2 FQNEAQ. Trimming stripped 6 bases from V and 1 base from J, with 9 bases between. The CDR3 covers 13 residues. The CDR3 here is CASRRQTQETQYF. CDR3 DNA: TGTGCCAGCAGGAGACAGACCCAAGAGACCCAGTACTTC.

This sequence joins TRBV5-1 and TRBJ1-4; 10 positions agree with TRBD1. This CDR3 spans 14 amino acids. Germline assignment: CDR1 SGHRS and CDR2 YFSETQ. The ends lost 5 bases at V and 7 bases at J; junction bases unmatched: 5. In DNA form, the CDR3 reads TGCGCCAGCAGTAACCGGGACAGGGGTGAAAAACTGTTTTTT. Residues: CASSNRDRGEKLFF.

This clone appeared a few times. For the CDR3, the DNA is TGCGCCAGCAGCTTGGAGACAGGGGGCTTTAGGGCCAACGTCCTGACTTTC. It yields the protein CASSLETGGFRANVLTF. The gene calls are TRBV5-1 and TRBJ2-6; 10 nucleotides agree with TRBD1. The V segment lost 0 bases and the J segment 5 bases; nucleotides outside the gene matches: 5. Germline assignment: CDR1 SGHRS and CDR2 YFSETQ. The CDR3 extends over 17 amino acids.

The rearrangement uses TRBV4-2 and TRBJ2-1, with 9 bases identical to TRBD1. V was pared by 3 bases and J by 8 bases, with 11 bases of the junction left unmatched. Germline V CDR1 and CDR2: LGHNA, YNFKEQ. The CDR3 is made up of 16 amino acids. CDR3 loop: CASSQGRDRAIDEQFF. The CDR3 DNA reads as TGTGCCAGCAGCCAGGGCCGGGACAGGGCAATCGATGAGCAGTTCTTC.

This chain joins TRBV18 and TRBJ2-1; D uncertain. V was clipped by 5 bases and J by 2 bases, with 7 bases between them. The length of the CDR3 is 13 residues. Germline V lookup: CDR1 KGHSH, CDR2 LQKENI. The CDR3 DNA sequence: TGTGCCAGCTCAACTATGGCCTACAATGAGCAGTTCTTC. This sequence encodes CASSTMAYNEQFF.

This clone was seen a handful of times. The chain joins TRBV5-4 to TRBJ2-2; a weak D match, TRBD2 (6 bases). Trimming took 1 base from V and 7 from J, leaving 11 bases between them. Germline V lookup: CDR1 SGHNT, CDR2 YYREEE (reference sequence). This CDR3 spans 14 amino acids. This CDR3 reads CASSLKAGSGELFF. DNA for the CDR3: TGTGCCAGCAGCTTGAAGGCGGGGAGCGGGGAGCTGTTTTTT.

This chain connects TRBV19 to TRBJ2-3, with no clear D. V was trimmed by 4 bases and J by 4 bases, leaving 3 bases between them. The CDR3 runs 11 residues. The germline V gene has CDR1 LNHDA and CDR2 SQIVND (reference sequence). For the CDR3, the DNA is TGTGCCAGTAGTAGAGCAGATACGCAGTATTTT. It translates to CASSRADTQYF.

The chain recombines TRBV5-1 with TRBJ2-2, with 7 positions matching TRBD1. This CDR3 is 14 amino acids long. The V segment lost 4 bases and the J segment 9 bases; nucleotides outside the gene matches: 9. The germline V gene has CDR1 SGHRS and CDR2 YFSETQ. CDR3 sequence: CASSTGDSLRELFF. The CDR3 DNA follows: TGCGCCAGCAGCACCGGGGACAGCTTGAGGGAGCTGTTTTTT.

J is TRBJ2-5 and V is TRBV9; TRBD1 is a possible D gene (6 bases). This CDR3 has 14 residues. The germline V gene has CDR1 SGDLS and CDR2 YYNGEE. The V gene lost 3 bases and the J gene lost 5 bases, with 14 bases spanning the gap. The CDR3 reads CASSALTGLETQYF. Written as DNA, the CDR3 is TGTGCCAGCAGCGCCCTCACAGGGCTGGAGACCCAGTACTTC.

V gene TRBV6-7 combines with J gene TRBJ2-7, with 10 bases that match TRBD1. TRBV6-7 qualifies as an ORF whose function is uncertain. Trimming at V came to 6 bases and at J to 3 bases, leaving 14 bases not matched to a gene. This CDR3 region has 17 residues. DNA for the CDR3: TGTGCCAGCAGGGACACCGATCCGGGACAGGGGTTCTACGAGCAGTACTTC. Translating gives CASRDTDPGQGFYEQYF.

This clone was seen a single time. The rearrangement joins TRBV4-1 to TRBJ2-3; D gene unclear. Germline loops: CDR1 MGHRA, CDR2 YSYEKL. CDR3 length equals 12 residues. The V and J ends lost 4 bases and 5 bases respectively, with 7 bases between them. The DNA of the CDR3 is TGCGCCAGCAGCCCACGAGAAGATACGCAGTATTTT. It encodes CASSPREDTQYF.

J is TRBJ2-7 and V is TRBV6-5, with D perhaps TRBD1 (5 bases). This CDR3 region has 13 residues. The germline CDR1 and CDR2 sequences are MNHEY and SVGAGI. Trimming shortened V by 3 bases and J by 6 bases, and 12 bases separated the two germline ends. The CDR3 loop reads CASSYYPGSEQYF. Here the CDR3 DNA reads TGTGCCAGCAGTTATTATCCAGGGTCCGAGCAGTACTTC.

This chain links TRBV9 with TRBJ2-7; D is unresolved. Germline V lookup: CDR1 SGDLS, CDR2 YYNGEE. This CDR3 has 15 residues. Trimming removed 0 bases from V and 0 bases from J, with 10 bases in between. CDR3 sequence reads: CASSVAFGTSYEQYF. The CDR3, as DNA: TGTGCCAGCAGCGTAGCTTTTGGCACCTCCTACGAGCAGTACTTC. Combining the CDR3 with reference TRBV9 and TRBJ2-7 gives the whole variable domain DSGVTQTPKHLITATGQRVTLRCSPRSGDLSVYWYQQSLDQGLQFLIQYYNGEERAKGNILERFSAQQFPDLHSELNLSSLELGDSALYFCASSVAFGTSYEQYFGPGTRLTVT.